The sequence of this T cell receptor beta chain was determined in a study of tissue T cells after allogeneic stem cell transplantation. With regard to this clone: Genes and germline are mouse. The CDR3 extends 1 residue past the end of the read, so its final part is completed from the germline J gene.

Profiled with immunoSEQ multiplex PCR; TCRdb holds only in-frame clones, not every one. The table includes about 48,000 clones, roughly 75% detected once. Trimming cost V 4 bases and J 1 base, with 11 bases left between them. The CDR3 extends over 14 amino acids. CDR1 and CDR2 (germline): FNHDT, SITEND (reference sequence). The chain combines TRBV19 with TRBJ1-1; maybe TRBD1 (6 bases). The TCR sequence derives from a pool of C57BL/6 mice in good health. Material for sequencing was sorted cells pooled from one or two spleens. The sequenced CDR3 bases are TGTGCCAGCAGTCATCCGGGACAAAACACAGAAGTCTTC. This translates into CASSHPGQNTEVF. The entire CDR3 protein reads CASSHPGQNTEVFF.